Each of the 12 T cell receptor beta chains below was sequenced from the same sample in a study of CD8+ T cells in alopecia areata. The sequencing template was cDNA reverse transcribed from extracted RNA. The assay was immunoSEQ multiplex PCR, and TCRdb's table has in-frame clones only and misses some. Of 200,000 to 250,000 clones in the sample, approximately 57% were seen once. Treatment reported: oral pan-JAK inhibitor, 5-10 mg twice daily. The material sequenced was CD4+ T cells sorted from blood, taken at week 4, from a patient treated with tofacitinib. These receptors all stem from a human donor with alopecia areata.

The gene calls are TRBV30 and TRBJ1-1; D remains unclear. V shed 4 bases and J shed 7 bases, with 10 bases lying between them. The CDR3 totals 11 residues. Germline CDR1 GTSNPN, CDR2 SVGIG (reference sequence). The CDR3 is CAWNKGIEAFF. The CDR3 coding sequence is TGTGCCTGGAACAAGGGTATTGAAGCTTTCTTT. The variable domain in full, with the rest retrieved from reference TRBV30 and TRBJ1-1, is SQTIHQWPATLVQPVGSPLSLECTVEGTSNPNLYWYRQAAGRGLQLLFYSVGIGQISSEVPQNLSASRPQDRQFILSSKKLLLSDSGFYLCAWNKGIEAFFGQGTRLTVV.

The rearrangement uses TRBV7-3 and TRBJ1-6; possibly TRBD1 for D (6 bases). The CDR3 contains 16 residues. Germline V gene lookup returns CDR1 SGHTA and CDR2 FQGTGA. The V end lost 0 bases, the J end lost 9 bases, and 15 bases lay between the germline ends. CDR3 amino acids: CASSLTSQGLGSPLHF. CDR3 in DNA: TGTGCCAGCAGCTTAACTTCGCAGGGGTTGGGTTCACCCCTCCACTTT.

The chain employs TRBV29-1 and TRBJ1-1, with D possibly being TRBD1 (5 bases). Germline V CDR1 and CDR2: SQVTM, ANQGSEA. The CDR3 is 11 amino acids. Trimming removed 6 bases from V and 11 bases from J, with 16 bases in between. This chain's CDR3 is CSVENGGLAFF. The CDR3 DNA sequence: TGCAGCGTAGAAAATGGGGGATTGGCTTTCTTT.

The chain employs TRBV29-1 and TRBJ2-3; D remains unclear. There are 11 residues in the CDR3. V was pared by 2 bases and J by 9 bases, with 9 bases between. Germline V lookup: CDR1 SQVTM, CDR2 ANQGSEA. The CDR3 DNA sequence: TGCAGCGTTGAATTCTCCAGGACGCAGTATTTT. Translated: CSVEFSRTQYF.

The chain uses TRBV2 and TRBJ2-3; D not resolved. The germline V and J ends were trimmed by 0 bases and 4 bases, with 11 bases remaining between them. The CDR3 totals 15 residues. Germline CDR1 and CDR2: SNHLY and FYNNEI. The CDR3 reads CASSEALQAPDTQYF. CDR3 nucleotides: TGTGCCAGCAGTGAAGCGCTTCAAGCCCCAGATACGCAGTATTTT.

This chain joins TRBV4-1 and TRBJ2-1; D not certain. V lost 0 bases to trimming and J lost 6 bases, with 12 bases between them. The germline gives CDR1 MGHRA, CDR2 YSYEKL. The CDR3 has 15 residues. This chain's CDR3 is CASSQDSLLANEQFF. CDR3 coding DNA: TGCGCCAGCAGCCAAGATAGCCTATTAGCCAATGAGCAGTTCTTC.

V usage is TRBV25-1 and J usage is TRBJ2-7; possible D gene TRBD1, 6 bases. The CDR3 consists of 14 residues. Trimming cost V 6 bases and J 6 bases, with 18 bases left between them. Germline CDR1 is MGHDK and CDR2 is SYGVNS. The CDR3 here is CASRDWTDGSEQYF. In DNA, the CDR3 is TGTGCCAGCAGGGATTGGACAGACGGCTCCGAGCAGTACTTC.

The chain joins TRBV12-5 to TRBJ2-3; possible D gene TRBD1, 6 bases. Germline assignment: CDR1 LGHNT and CDR2 FRNRAP. This CDR3 is 14 amino acids long. Deletions cut 8 bases from V and 2 bases from J, with 14 bases between. CDR3: CASQSGQSTDTQYF. As DNA, the CDR3 is TGTGCTAGTCAAAGCGGACAGTCCACAGATACGCAGTATTTT.

V and J are TRBV30 and TRBJ2-2; D is unclear. The CDR3 length is 13 residues. CDR1 and CDR2 (germline): GTSNPN, SVGIG (reference sequence). V lost 2 bases and J lost 4, with 8 bases in between. The CDR3 spells CAWSTTPTGELFF. In nucleotides, the CDR3 is TGTGCCTGGAGTACGACTCCCACCGGGGAGCTGTTTTTT. The variable domain in full, completed from reference TRBV30 and TRBJ2-2, reads SQTIHQWPATLVQPVGSPLSLECTVEGTSNPNLYWYRQAAGRGLQLLFYSVGIGQISSEVPQNLSASRPQDRQFILSSKKLLLSDSGFYLCAWSTTPTGELFFGEGSRLTVL.

The J gene is TRBJ2-5, the V gene TRBV25-1; the match to TRBD2 covers 8 bases. This CDR3 is 14 amino acids long. V lost 3 bases to trimming and J lost 7 bases; unmatched junction nucleotides: 7. Germline lookup yields CDR1 MGHDK and CDR2 SYGVNS. CDR3 nucleotide sequence: TGTGCCAGCAGTGATGGCGGGGGGAGGGGGACCCAGTACTTC. This gives the protein CASSDGGGRGTQYF.

This sequence joins TRBV5-6 and TRBJ2-1; a possible D gene is TRBD1 (5 bases). This CDR3 region has 13 residues. Germline V gene data show CDR1 as SGHDT and CDR2 as YYEEEE. Trimming took off 2 bases at V and 8 bases at J, with 11 bases between the two ends. In DNA, the CDR3 is TGTGCCAGCAGCTTACGTCAGGGCTATGAGCAGTTCTTC. Translated: CASSLRQGYEQFF.

The V call is TRBV6-5, the J call TRBJ1-1; D unresolved. Germline V gene sequence: CDR1 MNHEY, CDR2 SVGAGI. This CDR3 has 12 residues. V gave up 10 bases and J gave up 4 bases, with 13 bases separating them. CDR3: CATRPRATEAFF. CDR3 DNA sequence: TGTGCCACCCGCCCGAGGGCCACTGAAGCTTTCTTT.